The clone carrying this TCR beta chain has just a few counts. Here immunoSEQ multiplex PCR was the method, and the copy in TCRdb shows in-frame clones only, minus some. The table includes 270,000 or so clones, approximately 90% detected once. This specimen comes from a study of blood T cell repertoires in COVID-19. For the study at large: Sources were T cells, B-cell-depleted T cells, or PBMCs; the material itself was cDNA or gDNA.

Germline loops: CDR1 SGHRS, CDR2 YFSETQ. CDR3 length: 14 amino acids. Trimming stripped 0 bases from V and 7 bases from J, with 10 bases between. Material: peripheral blood. The origin of this receptor is a man aged 40-55 years with acute or convalescent COVID-19. The chain uses TRBV5-1 and TRBJ1-4, with D hard to call. CDR3 sequence: CASSLAVPPEKLFF. For the CDR3, the DNA is TGCGCCAGCAGCTTGGCCGTCCCCCCTGAAAAACTGTTTTTT. The full variable domain, rest sourced from reference TRBV5-1 and TRBJ1-4, is KAGVTQTPRYLIKTRGQQVTLSCSPISGHRSVSWYQQTPGQGLQFLFEYFSETQRNKGNFPGRFSGRQFSNSRSEMNVSTLELGDSALYLCASSLAVPPEKLFFGSGTQLSVL.